Listed below are T cell receptor beta chains from one sample, sequenced in a study of T cell repertoires in cytomegalovirus infection. Antigen specificity for these receptors is unknown. Each CDR3 protein gets one entry after TCRdb re-called the reads with MiXCR. Here the sample spans roughly 990,000 distinct CDR3 sequences, roughly 30% being singletons. This sample comprised cultured CD8+ T cells from PBMCs, obtained from culture after CMV antigen stimulation. The source is a human donor in good health (CMV status not recorded). Some clones in this sample may be carry-over from other donors' samples. CDR3s include the opening cysteine and the closing phenylalanine or tryptophan. Each record gives: V gene, D gene, CDR3 length, J gene, clone size, CDR3 protein, CDR3 DNA. D genes are given only for firm matches. Expanded clones are given a class, and other clones once, few, many or no size at all.

v_call: TRBV4-3; d_call: TRBD1; cdr3_length: 18; j_call: TRBJ2-1; clone_size: NA; cdr3_aa: CASSQDFVGTGYGNEQFF; cdr3_nt: TGCGCCAGCAGCCAAGATTTTGTCGGGACAGGGTACGGCAATGAGCAGTTCTTC
v_call: TRBV6-1; d_call: NA; cdr3_length: 15; j_call: TRBJ2-7; clone_size: NA; cdr3_aa: CASREQGAVFHEQYF; cdr3_nt: TGTGCCAGCAGGGAACAGGGTGCAGTTTTCCACGAGCAGTACTTC
v_call: TRBV7-9; d_call: NA; cdr3_length: 15; j_call: TRBJ1-2; clone_size: few; cdr3_aa: CASSPYYGTTYGYTF; cdr3_nt: TGTGCCAGCAGCCCTTACTACGGGACTACGTATGGCTACACCTTC
v_call: TRBV7-2; d_call: NA; cdr3_length: 13; j_call: TRBJ1-1; clone_size: few; cdr3_aa: CASSRGGATEAFF; cdr3_nt: TGTGCCAGCAGCCGAGGTGGCGCCACTGAAGCTTTCTTT
v_call: TRBV4-2; d_call: TRBD2; cdr3_length: 16; j_call: TRBJ2-1; clone_size: few; cdr3_aa: CASSQVAGGRYNEQFF; cdr3_nt: TGTGCCAGCAGCCAAGTGGCGGGGGGGCGGTACAATGAGCAGTTCTTC
v_call: TRBV6-2/TRBV6-3; d_call: NA; cdr3_length: 17; j_call: TRBJ1-1; clone_size: few; cdr3_aa: CASREGPAGGVATEAFF; cdr3_nt: TGTGCCAGCAGGGAGGGGCCCGCGGGTGGTGTGGCCACTGAAGCTTTCTTT
v_call: TRBV12-3/TRBV12-4; d_call: TRBD1; cdr3_length: 15; j_call: TRBJ1-5; clone_size: NA; cdr3_aa: CASMGQGLSNQPQHF; cdr3_nt: TGTGCCAGCATGGGACAGGGTCTTTCCAATCAGCCCCAGCATTTT
v_call: TRBV27; d_call: TRBD1; cdr3_length: 14; j_call: TRBJ2-7; clone_size: few; cdr3_aa: CASSSWTGVNEQYF; cdr3_nt: TGTGCCAGCAGTTCCTGGACAGGGGTTAACGAGCAGTACTTC
v_call: TRBV6-4; d_call: NA; cdr3_length: 15; j_call: TRBJ2-1; clone_size: few; cdr3_aa: CASSESQGGYNEQFF; cdr3_nt: TGTGCCAGCAGTGAGTCGCAGGGGGGATACAATGAGCAGTTCTTC
v_call: TRBV7-3; d_call: TRBD2; cdr3_length: 16; j_call: TRBJ2-1; clone_size: few; cdr3_aa: CASSLIREGSDNEQFF; cdr3_nt: TGTGCCAGCAGCTTAATCAGGGAGGGGAGCGACAATGAGCAGTTCTTC
v_call: TRBV7-9; d_call: NA; cdr3_length: 13; j_call: TRBJ2-1; clone_size: few; cdr3_aa: CASSLKTSDEQFF; cdr3_nt: TGTGCCAGCAGCTTAAAAACCAGTGATGAGCAGTTCTTC
v_call: TRBV7-9; d_call: TRBD2; cdr3_length: 16; j_call: TRBJ2-7; clone_size: many; cdr3_aa: CASSGETGTRAYEQYF; cdr3_nt: TGTGCCAGCAGCGGGGAGACCGGGACTAGAGCCTACGAGCAGTACTTC
v_call: TRBV10-3; d_call: NA; cdr3_length: 13; j_call: TRBJ2-7; clone_size: NA; cdr3_aa: CAISETATYEQYF; cdr3_nt: TGTGCCATCAGTGAGACAGCCACCTACGAGCAGTACTTC
v_call: TRBV20-1; d_call: NA; cdr3_length: 14; j_call: TRBJ1-5; clone_size: NA; cdr3_aa: CGAVGAGYNQPQHF; cdr3_nt: TGCGGGGCCGTAGGGGCAGGCTACAATCAGCCCCAGCATTTT
v_call: TRBV12-5; d_call: NA; cdr3_length: 17; j_call: TRBJ2-2; clone_size: NA; cdr3_aa: CASGFSSDGRDTGELFF; cdr3_nt: TGTGCTAGTGGTTTTAGCTCGGATGGTCGCGACACCGGGGAGCTGTTTTTT
v_call: TRBV12-3/TRBV12-4; d_call: NA; cdr3_length: 16; j_call: TRBJ2-5; clone_size: few; cdr3_aa: CASSSPHNEMLETQYF; cdr3_nt: TGTGCCAGCAGTTCCCCTCACAACGAGATGCTGGAGACCCAGTACTTC
v_call: TRBV6-5; d_call: NA; cdr3_length: 20; j_call: TRBJ2-3; clone_size: NA; cdr3_aa: CASSLTSFLGRDISTDTQYF; cdr3_nt: TGTGCCAGCAGTCTCACCTCATTTTTGGGGCGGGACATAAGCACAGATACGCAGTATTTT
v_call: TRBV7-6; d_call: NA; cdr3_length: 13; j_call: TRBJ2-6; clone_size: many; cdr3_aa: CASSLTGANVLTF; cdr3_nt: TGTGCCAGCAGCTTGACTGGGGCCAACGTCCTGACTTTC
v_call: TRBV20-1; d_call: TRBD2; cdr3_length: 16; j_call: TRBJ2-5; clone_size: NA; cdr3_aa: CSFLTSGSPGGETQYF; cdr3_nt: TGCAGTTTTTTGACTAGCGGGTCCCCAGGAGGAGAGACCCAGTACTTC
v_call: TRBV27; d_call: NA; cdr3_length: 12; j_call: TRBJ2-7; clone_size: few; cdr3_aa: CATLGNSYEQYF; cdr3_nt: TGTGCAACCTTAGGGAATTCCTACGAGCAGTACTTC
v_call: TRBV7-9; d_call: TRBD2; cdr3_length: 13; j_call: TRBJ2-1; clone_size: NA; cdr3_aa: CASSWREYNEQFF; cdr3_nt: TGTGCCAGCAGCTGGCGGGAGTACAATGAGCAGTTCTTC
v_call: TRBV5-6; d_call: NA; cdr3_length: 15; j_call: TRBJ2-4; clone_size: NA; cdr3_aa: CASSLFIGGKNIQYF; cdr3_nt: TGTGCCAGCAGCTTGTTCATAGGGGGTAAAAACATTCAGTACTTC
v_call: TRBV2; d_call: NA; cdr3_length: 12; j_call: TRBJ2-5; clone_size: NA; cdr3_aa: CASTGRQETQYF; cdr3_nt: TGTGCCAGCACCGGTCGGCAAGAGACCCAGTACTTC
v_call: TRBV6-1; d_call: NA; cdr3_length: 14; j_call: TRBJ2-1; clone_size: NA; cdr3_aa: CASSLDSRAKEQFF; cdr3_nt: TGTGCCAGCAGCCTCGACTCCAGGGCTAAAGAGCAGTTCTTC
v_call: TRBV7-6; d_call: TRBD2; cdr3_length: 14; j_call: TRBJ2-3; clone_size: NA; cdr3_aa: CASLAGGPPDTQYF; cdr3_nt: TGTGCCAGCCTAGCGGGGGGGCCGCCAGATACGCAGTATTTT
v_call: TRBV6-6; d_call: TRBD1; cdr3_length: 19; j_call: TRBJ1-4; clone_size: once; cdr3_aa: CASSYSGTAVTATNEKLFF; cdr3_nt: TGTGCCAGCAGTTACTCGGGGACAGCCGTCACTGCAACTAATGAAAAACTGTTTTTT
v_call: TRBV12-3/TRBV12-4; d_call: TRBD2; cdr3_length: 16; j_call: TRBJ2-4; clone_size: NA; cdr3_aa: CASSTGLAGGPVIQYF; cdr3_nt: TGTGCCAGCAGTACGGGACTAGCGGGGGGGCCGGTCATTCAGTACTTC
v_call: TRBV27; d_call: NA; cdr3_length: 16; j_call: TRBJ2-3; clone_size: NA; cdr3_aa: CASSLLGLSITDTQYF; cdr3_nt: TGTGCCAGCAGTTTATTAGGCCTTTCGATCACAGATACGCAGTATTTT
v_call: TRBV5-1; d_call: TRBD1; cdr3_length: 15; j_call: TRBJ2-3; clone_size: NA; cdr3_aa: CASSPLQGAADTQYF; cdr3_nt: TGCGCCAGCAGCCCACTACAGGGGGCGGCAGATACGCAGTATTTT
v_call: TRBV27; d_call: NA; cdr3_length: 14; j_call: TRBJ1-5; clone_size: NA; cdr3_aa: CASNIGGSDQPQHF; cdr3_nt: TGTGCCAGCAACATCGGTGGGAGCGATCAGCCCCAGCATTTT
v_call: TRBV12-3/TRBV12-4; d_call: TRBD2; cdr3_length: 14; j_call: TRBJ2-5; clone_size: NA; cdr3_aa: CASSPSGTIETQYF; cdr3_nt: TGTGCCAGCAGTCCCTCCGGGACTATAGAGACCCAGTACTTC
v_call: TRBV6-5; d_call: NA; cdr3_length: 13; j_call: TRBJ2-2; clone_size: NA; cdr3_aa: CANSSVNTGELFF; cdr3_nt: TGTGCCAACAGTTCGGTGAACACCGGGGAGCTGTTTTTT
v_call: TRBV7-9; d_call: TRBD1; cdr3_length: 13; j_call: TRBJ2-7; clone_size: NA; cdr3_aa: CASSSGQGPEQYF; cdr3_nt: TGTGCCAGCAGTTCGGGACAGGGGCCCGAGCAGTACTTC
v_call: TRBV4-3; d_call: NA; cdr3_length: 17; j_call: TRBJ1-4; clone_size: NA; cdr3_aa: CASSQDRAWGTNEKLFF; cdr3_nt: TGCGCCAGCAGCCAAGATAGGGCTTGGGGTACTAATGAAAAACTGTTTTTT
v_call: TRBV19; d_call: TRBD1; cdr3_length: 15; j_call: TRBJ2-3; clone_size: NA; cdr3_aa: CASSISRGPGDTQYF; cdr3_nt: TGTGCCAGTAGTATATCCAGGGGGCCAGGAGATACGCAGTATTTT
v_call: TRBV19; d_call: NA; cdr3_length: 12; j_call: TRBJ2-1; clone_size: NA; cdr3_aa: CASSIDRVEQFF; cdr3_nt: TGTGCCAGTAGTATAGACCGGGTCGAGCAGTTCTTC
v_call: TRBV18; d_call: NA; cdr3_length: 15; j_call: TRBJ2-1; clone_size: NA; cdr3_aa: CASSPPAGLAAEQFF; cdr3_nt: TGTGCCAGCTCACCACCGGCGGGCCTCGCGGCTGAGCAGTTCTTC
v_call: TRBV7-4; d_call: NA; cdr3_length: 14; j_call: TRBJ1-4; clone_size: NA; cdr3_aa: CASSLEQSNEKLFF; cdr3_nt: TGTGCCAGCAGCTTAGAACAGAGTAATGAAAAACTGTTTTTT
v_call: TRBV7-2; d_call: NA; cdr3_length: 15; j_call: TRBJ2-5; clone_size: NA; cdr3_aa: CASSYGALGQETQYF; cdr3_nt: TGTGCCAGCAGCTACGGGGCCCTGGGCCAAGAGACCCAGTACTTC
v_call: TRBV15; d_call: NA; cdr3_length: 11; j_call: TRBJ2-3; clone_size: few; cdr3_aa: CATSWRDTQYF; cdr3_nt: TGTGCCACCAGCTGGCGGGATACGCAGTATTTT
v_call: TRBV7-6; d_call: NA; cdr3_length: 13; j_call: TRBJ2-1; clone_size: NA; cdr3_aa: CANSAGLGNEQFF; cdr3_nt: TGTGCCAACAGTGCGGGACTCGGAAATGAGCAGTTCTTC
v_call: TRBV5-1; d_call: TRBD1; cdr3_length: 16; j_call: TRBJ2-2; clone_size: NA; cdr3_aa: CASSLEGTGFAGELFF; cdr3_nt: TGCGCCAGCAGCTTGGAGGGGACAGGGTTCGCCGGGGAGCTGTTTTTT
v_call: TRBV29-1; d_call: NA; cdr3_length: 13; j_call: TRBJ1-1; clone_size: NA; cdr3_aa: CSGSTGPLTEAFF; cdr3_nt: TGCAGCGGCAGCACAGGTCCCCTCACTGAAGCTTTCTTT
v_call: TRBV7-2; d_call: NA; cdr3_length: 15; j_call: TRBJ1-6; clone_size: many; cdr3_aa: CASRAQDGANSPLHF; cdr3_nt: TGTGCCAGCAGGGCCCAGGACGGGGCTAATTCACCCCTCCACTTT
v_call: TRBV7-9; d_call: TRBD1; cdr3_length: 15; j_call: TRBJ1-6; clone_size: NA; cdr3_aa: CTSSAPGQGNSPLHF; cdr3_nt: TGTACCAGCAGCGCTCCGGGACAGGGGAATTCACCCCTCCACTTT
v_call: TRBV12-3/TRBV12-4; d_call: NA; cdr3_length: 14; j_call: TRBJ1-5; clone_size: NA; cdr3_aa: CASRRGELDQPQHF; cdr3_nt: TGTGCCAGCCGCCGAGGGGAGTTGGATCAGCCCCAGCATTTT
v_call: TRBV7-9; d_call: NA; cdr3_length: 15; j_call: TRBJ2-5; clone_size: NA; cdr3_aa: CASSPEVLLKETQYF; cdr3_nt: TGTGCCAGCAGCCCCGAGGTACTTTTAAAAGAGACCCAGTACTTC
v_call: TRBV5-6; d_call: NA; cdr3_length: 14; j_call: TRBJ1-1; clone_size: NA; cdr3_aa: CASSFGRAPNEAFF; cdr3_nt: TGTGCCAGCAGCTTTGGACGCGCCCCAAATGAAGCTTTCTTT
v_call: TRBV12-3/TRBV12-4; d_call: NA; cdr3_length: 14; j_call: TRBJ1-1; clone_size: NA; cdr3_aa: CASSLGDSGTEAFF; cdr3_nt: TGTGCCAGCAGTTTAGGAGACTCGGGGACTGAAGCTTTCTTT
v_call: TRBV7-2; d_call: NA; cdr3_length: 14; j_call: TRBJ2-7; clone_size: NA; cdr3_aa: CASSLSLRAYEQYF; cdr3_nt: TGTGCCAGCAGCTTAAGCTTGAGAGCCTACGAGCAGTACTTC
v_call: TRBV19; d_call: NA; cdr3_length: 13; j_call: TRBJ2-3; clone_size: few; cdr3_aa: CASSIVPSDTQYF; cdr3_nt: TGTGCCAGTAGTATAGTCCCCTCAGATACGCAGTATTTT
v_call: TRBV5-4; d_call: NA; cdr3_length: 14; j_call: TRBJ2-1; clone_size: few; cdr3_aa: CASSLMGPYNEQFF; cdr3_nt: TGTGCCAGCAGCTTGATGGGACCTTACAATGAGCAGTTCTTC
v_call: TRBV7-2; d_call: NA; cdr3_length: 16; j_call: TRBJ2-6; clone_size: many; cdr3_aa: CASSFDRDSGANVLTF; cdr3_nt: TGTGCCAGCAGCTTCGACAGAGATTCTGGGGCCAACGTCCTGACTTTC
v_call: TRBV12-3/TRBV12-4; d_call: NA; cdr3_length: 13; j_call: TRBJ2-7; clone_size: many; cdr3_aa: CASSYTAGDEQYF; cdr3_nt: TGTGCCAGCAGTTACACCGCCGGGGACGAGCAGTACTTC
v_call: TRBV6-4; d_call: NA; cdr3_length: 14; j_call: TRBJ1-1; clone_size: NA; cdr3_aa: CASSDSMGNTEAFF; cdr3_nt: TGTGCCAGCAGTGACTCTATGGGGAACACTGAAGCTTTCTTT
v_call: TRBV7-6; d_call: TRBD1; cdr3_length: 15; j_call: TRBJ2-7; clone_size: many; cdr3_aa: CASSYRDSTTYEQYF; cdr3_nt: TGTGCCAGCAGCTACCGGGACAGCACTACCTACGAGCAGTACTTC
v_call: TRBV7-9; d_call: TRBD2; cdr3_length: 16; j_call: TRBJ2-5; clone_size: NA; cdr3_aa: CASSLYVAGRLETQYF; cdr3_nt: TGTGCCAGCAGCTTATACGTAGCGGGGCGGCTGGAGACCCAGTACTTC
v_call: TRBV7-2; d_call: NA; cdr3_length: 11; j_call: TRBJ2-1; clone_size: few; cdr3_aa: CASSPPPGEFF; cdr3_nt: TGTGCCAGCAGTCCCCCCCCAGGAGAGTTCTTC
v_call: TRBV4-1; d_call: NA; cdr3_length: 17; j_call: TRBJ2-5; clone_size: NA; cdr3_aa: CASSRAGPGTDQETQYF; cdr3_nt: TGCGCCAGCAGCCGCGCGGGACCCGGGACAGACCAAGAGACCCAGTACTTC
v_call: TRBV2; d_call: NA; cdr3_length: 14; j_call: TRBJ2-2; clone_size: few; cdr3_aa: CASSVARDTGELFF; cdr3_nt: TGTGCCAGCAGTGTGGCCAGGGACACCGGGGAGCTGTTTTTT